These 10 T cell receptor beta chains were all obtained from the same sample, sequenced in a study of T-cell reconstitution after alpha-beta-depleted transplantation in children. TCRbeta library construction was performed incorporating unique molecular identifiers. MiXCR, applied by TCRdb to the PCR reads, yields one record per CDR3 protein. The profile covers about 510,000 distinct CDR3 sequences, with roughly an eighth appearing a single time and roughly 15% taken by the ten largest. Sequences were derived from PBMCs, mostly from graft donor cells, sampled 180 days after TCRalphabeta/CD19-depleted stem cell transplant. These receptors came from a female patient aged 2-15 years who had a stem cell transplant for aplastic anemia, so the T cells may come from the graft donor.

V gene TRBV6-5 combines with J gene TRBJ2-7, with D possibly TRBD1 on 5 matching bases. CDR1 is MNHEY and CDR2 is SVGAGI in the germline V gene. V was clipped by 0 bases and J by 2 bases, with 8 bases between them. The CDR3 covers 14 residues. The CDR3 loop is CASSYSQGTYEQYV. The CDR3 region has the DNA TGTGCCAGCAGTTACTCGCAGGGAACCTACGAGCAGTACGTC.

This chain joins TRBV29-1 and TRBJ1-1, with D unresolved. Germline lookup yields CDR1 SQVTM and CDR2 ANQGSEA. The CDR3 loop spans 13 amino acids. V was cut by 7 bases and J by 1 base, with 13 bases left in between. The CDR3 nucleotides are TGCAGCGGTAACCCCCCGGGGAACACTGAAGCTTTCTTT. Translating gives CSGNPPGNTEAFF.

This clonotype has just a few counts. The chain is built from TRBV7-2 and TRBJ2-2; possible D gene TRBD2, 6 bases. Deletions cut 5 bases from V and 2 bases from J, with 18 bases between. CDR3 length: 17 residues. Germline assignment: CDR1 SGHTA and CDR2 FQGNSA. CDR3 DNA sequence: TGTGCCAGCAGCCGCGTGCCGCGGGGATTAAACACCGGGGAGCTGTTTTTT. Residues: CASSRVPRGLNTGELFF.

The chain couples TRBV12-3 or TRBV12-4 to TRBJ2-2, with D maybe TRBD2 (5 bases). Deletions cut 11 bases from V and 0 bases from J, with 16 bases between. The CDR3 loop spans 15 amino acids. The CDR3 bases are TGTGCCCTTGCTAGACGGGGTGCGAACACCGGGGAGCTGTTTTTT. Translating gives CALARRGANTGELFF.

This clonotype was counted only a few times. The chain carries TRBV7-2 and TRBJ2-7; 8 nucleotides align to TRBD2. Germline trimming cut 1 base from V and 3 bases from J; bases unmatched to any gene: 5. This CDR3 region has 15 residues. Per the germline V gene, CDR1 is SGHTA and CDR2 is FQGNSA. The CDR3 sequence is CASSLERGHGYEQYV. The CDR3 nucleotides read TGTGCCAGCAGCTTAGAGCGGGGGCACGGCTACGAGCAGTACGTC.

In its sample, this clonotype was seen a few times. The rearrangement links TRBV3-1 to TRBJ2-4, with D unclear. The V end was cut by 2 bases, the J end by 14 bases, with 10 bases between. The CDR3 spans 11 residues. CDR1 is LGHDT and CDR2 is YNNKEL in the germline V gene (reference sequence). CDR3 coding DNA: TGTGCCAGCAGCCAATATACGGCTAAGTACTTC. Residues: CASSQYTAKYF. The whole variable domain, remainder taken from reference TRBV3-1 and TRBJ2-4, is DTAVSQTPKYLVTQMGNDKSIKCEQNLGHDTMYWYKQDSKKFLKIMFSYNNKELIINETVPNRFSPKSPDKAHLNLHINSLELGDSAVYFCASSQYTAKYFGAGTRLSVL.

V is TRBV7-9 and J is TRBJ2-3, with D maybe TRBD2 (6 bases). Trimming removed 0 bases from V and 3 bases from J, with 16 bases in between. The CDR3 contains 17 residues. Germline V gene lookup returns CDR1 SEHNR and CDR2 FQNEAQ (reference sequence). The CDR3 coding sequence is TGTGCCAGCAGCTTAGCGGTGCTTGGCGGGAAGACAGATACGCAGTATTTT. Translated: CASSLAVLGGKTDTQYF.

This chain links TRBV11-2 with TRBJ2-1, with 10 bases matching TRBD2. V was clipped by 0 bases and J by 0 bases; unmatched bases: 8. CDR1 SGHAT and CDR2 FQNNGV come from the germline V gene. This CDR3 is 19 amino acids long. The CDR3 nucleotides read TGTGCCAGCAGCTTAGATTCCCTAGCGGGAGCCCCCTCCTACAATGAGCAGTTCTTC. Translated, it gives CASSLDSLAGAPSYNEQFF.

The genes are TRBV27 and TRBJ2-7, with 14 bases aligning to TRBD2. V lost 0 bases, J lost 2 bases, and 6 bases stayed unmatched. The CDR3 has 18 residues. CDR1 is MNHEY, CDR2 SMNVEV, per germline (reference sequence). The CDR3: CASSLSTSGRALAYEQYF. CDR3 sequence (DNA): TGTGCCAGCAGTTTATCGACTAGCGGGAGGGCCTTGGCCTACGAGCAGTACTTC.

This clonotype was seen a handful of times. The genes are TRBV18 and TRBJ1-1; tentative D call: TRBD1 (5 bases). The CDR3 totals 14 residues. V lost 3 bases, J lost 2 bases, and 10 bases lay in between. Germline V gene sequence: CDR1 KGHSH, CDR2 LQKENI. The CDR3 nucleotides read TGTGCCAGCTCACCGTGGGACGGAAACACTGAAGCTTTCTTT. Encoded protein: CASSPWDGNTEAFF.